The rows below give T cell receptor beta chains drawn from one sample of a study of CD8 T cells in Susac syndrome. TCRdb analysed the immunoSEQ multiplex PCR reads with MiXCR anew, one entry per CDR3 protein. The sample records 150,000 to 160,000 distinct CDR3 sequences, 95% to 96% being singletons. The sample was CD8+ T cells from PBMCs. The source of these receptors is a human donor with multiple sclerosis. The CDR3 runs from the conserved cysteine through the conserved F or W. A D gene is named only where the DNA matches it firmly. Some rows have no size entry. The others give once, few or many, or a class for an expanded clone.

v_gene	abundance	d_gene	j_gene	CDR3nt	CDR3aa
TRBV27	-	-	TRBJ2-1	TGTGCCAGCAGTTTATGGGAGGTTCCGAGCTCCTACAATGAGCAGTTCTTC	CASSLWEVPSSYNEQFF
TRBV7-9	-	TRBD1	TRBJ1-5	TGTGCCAGCAGCTTATCGACAGGGGTTCAGCCCCAGCATTTT	CASSLSTGVQPQHF
TRBV20-1	-	-	TRBJ1-1	TGCAGTGCTAGACCACAGGTGATGAACACTGAAGCTTTCTTT	CSARPQVMNTEAFF
TRBV9	-	-	TRBJ2-3	TGTGCCAGCAGCGTATCACGGGGCACAGATACGCAGTATTTT	CASSVSRGTDTQYF
TRBV19	-	-	TRBJ2-1	TGTGCCAGTAGTTCCCCATCGACGGTGAGCTCCTACAATGAGCAGTTCTTC	CASSSPSTVSSYNEQFF
TRBV3-1	-	-	TRBJ2-3	TGTGCCAGCAGCCAAGCTACTAGCACAGATACGCAGTATTTT	CASSQATSTDTQYF
TRBV13	-	TRBD1	TRBJ2-3	TGTGCCAGCAGGGGACAGGGGATAGATACGCAGTATTTT	CASRGQGIDTQYF
TRBV5-6	-	TRBD1	TRBJ2-1	TGTGCCAGCAGGTTACCGGGACAGGTTTACAATGAGCAGTTCTTC	CASRLPGQVYNEQFF
TRBV29-1	-	-	TRBJ2-6	TGCAGCGCGTTCCCCTCTGGGGCCAACGTCCTGACTTTC	CSAFPSGANVLTF
TRBV20-1	-	-	TRBJ1-5	TGCAGTGCTAGTAACATTAGGGCCAATCAGCCCCAGCATTTT	CSASNIRANQPQHF
TRBV4-1	-	-	TRBJ2-3	TGCGCCAGCAGCCAAGTTATGGCAGATACGCAGTATTTT	CASSQVMADTQYF
TRBV29-1	-	-	TRBJ1-1	TGCAGCGTTGTGTGGACAACGAGGGACACTGAAGCTTTCTTT	CSVVWTTRDTEAFF
TRBV4-1	-	-	TRBJ2-7	TGCGCCAGCAGCCAATCTCAACAGGGCCTCTACGAGCAGTACTTC	CASSQSQQGLYEQYF
TRBV20-1	-	TRBD2	TRBJ2-3	TGCAGTGCCCGGAGCGGGGACTCCACAGATACGCAGTATTTT	CSARSGDSTDTQYF
TRBV10-2	-	-	TRBJ2-2	TGCGCCAGCGTCGAGTTCGGCGGGGAGCTGTTTTTT	CASVEFGGELFF
TRBV5-6	once	TRBD1	TRBJ2-3	TGTGCCAGCAGCTTGGGACAGGGGTTCACAGATACGCAGTATTTT	CASSLGQGFTDTQYF
TRBV12-3/TRBV12-4	-	-	TRBJ2-3	TGTGCCAGCAGTCCCCGGCCGGTGGGGATCCCAGATACGCAGTATTTT	CASSPRPVGIPDTQYF
TRBV20-1	-	TRBD1	TRBJ2-5	TGCAGTGCTAGAGCCGGGACAGGGTACGAGACCCAGTACTTC	CSARAGTGYETQYF
TRBV11-2	-	-	TRBJ2-5	TGTGCCAGCAGCTGGAAGCCGGGACTCCGAGAGACCCAGTACTTC	CASSWKPGLRETQYF
TRBV9	-	TRBD1	TRBJ1-2	TGTGCCAGCAGCGCGATGGACAGGGACTATGGCTACACCTTC	CASSAMDRDYGYTF
TRBV6-1	once	-	TRBJ2-7	TGTGCCAGCAGTGAATGGGCCATGAGCTCCTACGAGCAGTACTTC	CASSEWAMSSYEQYF
TRBV19	-	-	TRBJ2-6	TGTGCCAGTAGTAACCCCCCGCGAATCTCTGGGGCCAACGTCCTGACTTTC	CASSNPPRISGANVLTF
TRBV27	-	-	TRBJ2-1	TGTGCCAGCAGTTCCGCAGGGACCGGCAATGAGCAGTTCTTC	CASSSAGTGNEQFF
TRBV29-1	-	-	TRBJ2-2	TGCAGCGTTGTGAGTGGCCGATCGAACACCGGGGAGCTGTTTTTT	CSVVSGRSNTGELFF
TRBV9	-	-	TRBJ2-2	TGTGCCAGCAGCGTTAGTGGAGGGGAGCTGTTTTTT	CASSVSGGELFF
TRBV10-3	-	-	TRBJ2-5	TGTGCCATCAGTGAAATTGGGACGCTCCAAGAGACCCAGTACTTC	CAISEIGTLQETQYF
TRBV15	-	-	TRBJ1-2	TGTGCCACCAGCACAGTTCAGGGTTCTCGTGGCTACACCTTC	CATSTVQGSRGYTF
TRBV6-5	-	-	TRBJ2-1	TGTGCCAGCAGTTACTCGACTACCAATGAGCAGTTCTTC	CASSYSTTNEQFF
TRBV9	-	TRBD2	TRBJ2-1	TGTGCCAGCAGTGCCGGGACTAGCGGAACCTACAATGAGCAGTTCTTC	CASSAGTSGTYNEQFF
TRBV20-1	once	-	TRBJ2-3	TGCAGTGCTAGAGACCGCACCCGGGCCCGGCTAGCAGATACGCAGTATTTT	CSARDRTRARLADTQYF
TRBV2	once	TRBD2	TRBJ2-3	TGTGCCAGCAGAGACTATAGCGGGGGGGCATTCGATACGCAGTATTTT	CASRDYSGGAFDTQYF
TRBV12-3/TRBV12-4	-	TRBD2	TRBJ2-5	TGTGCCAGCACTCCGGGACTAGCGAACCAAGAGACCCAGTACTTC	CASTPGLANQETQYF
TRBV6-2/TRBV6-3	-	-	TRBJ2-3	TGTGCCAGCCATAAGGACCACCGATCCACAGATACGCAGTATTTT	CASHKDHRSTDTQYF
TRBV30	-	TRBD1	TRBJ2-5	TGTGCCTGGGACAGGGCCAACTTCGGGACCCAGTACTTC	CAWDRANFGTQYF
TRBV29-1	-	-	TRBJ2-5	TGCAGCGTTGTTTTAGGGCAGGGGCAAGAGACCCAGTACTTC	CSVVLGQGQETQYF
TRBV29-1	-	-	TRBJ1-2	TGCAGCGTTGATAACGGGCAGCGAGTCTATGGCTACACCTTC	CSVDNGQRVYGYTF
TRBV7-3	-	TRBD1	TRBJ2-3	TGTGCCAGCAGCTTTAGCCGTACAGGGGGAGATACGCAGTATTTT	CASSFSRTGGDTQYF
TRBV2	once	-	TRBJ2-3	TGTGCCAGCAGTGACGAGGCGGGGTCAGATACGCAGTATTTT	CASSDEAGSDTQYF
TRBV19	-	-	TRBJ1-1	TGTGCCAGTAGTATAGGGCTTCGAGAATCGGTCGTGAACACTGAAGCTTTCTTT	CASSIGLRESVVNTEAFF
TRBV19	-	-	TRBJ1-5	TGTGCCAGTAGTATAGCGCCCTCGGGAAATCAGCCCCAGCATTTT	CASSIAPSGNQPQHF
TRBV6-5	-	-	TRBJ1-1	TGTGCCAGCAGTTACTCGGTCAGGCGGAACACTGAAGCTTTCTTT	CASSYSVRRNTEAFF
TRBV30	-	-	TRBJ2-7	TGTGCCTGGACCGGCGGAGAGGTCAACGAGCAGTACTTC	CAWTGGEVNEQYF
TRBV29-1	-	TRBD2	TRBJ2-2	TGCAGCGTAGAGCCCGCCGGGGGGGTGAACACCGGGGAGCTGTTTTTT	CSVEPAGGVNTGELFF
TRBV27	-	TRBD1	TRBJ1-2	TGTGCCAGCACCGGTGTGCTTGACAGGGGGACAGATGGCTACACCTTC	CASTGVLDRGTDGYTF
TRBV27	-	-	TRBJ2-3	TGTGCCAGCAGTGGCCACAGCACAGATACGCAGTATTTT	CASSGHSTDTQYF
TRBV12-3/TRBV12-4	-	TRBD2	TRBJ2-1	TGTGCCAGCAGTTTGTTCTCAGAGCGGGGTGTCGGTGAGCAGTTCTTC	CASSLFSERGVGEQFF
TRBV10-3	-	-	TRBJ2-1	TGTGCCATCAAGGTGACAGGCCCCAATGAGCAGTTCTTC	CAIKVTGPNEQFF
TRBV3-1	-	TRBD2	TRBJ2-1	TGTGCCAGCAGCCCGAGCGGGGGGGTAAACAATGAGCAGTTCTTC	CASSPSGGVNNEQFF
TRBV9	-	-	TRBJ1-5	TGTGCCAGCAGCGTAGACGGGGACTTTGGTCAGCCCCAGCATTTT	CASSVDGDFGQPQHF
TRBV19	-	-	TRBJ1-1	TGTGCCAGTAGTGCGCTAAAAGCTTTCTTT	CASSALKAFF
TRBV7-9	-	TRBD2	TRBJ2-7	TGTGCCAGCAGCTTAGGACTAGCGGGGGGGCCAGGCCACGAGCAGTACTTC	CASSLGLAGGPGHEQYF
TRBV20-1	once	-	TRBJ1-5	TGCAGTGCTAGAGATTCGGGGGGTGGAGGCCTTCGAAATCAGCCCCAGCATTTT	CSARDSGGGGLRNQPQHF
TRBV23-1	-	-	TRBJ2-1	TGCGCCAGCAGTCAGTCTCGGACGGGCCCGCAGTTCTTC	CASSQSRTGPQFF
TRBV4-1	-	TRBD2	TRBJ2-3	TGCGCCAGCAGCCAGCCGTACCTACTAGCGGGGGAATCAGATACGCAGTATTTT	CASSQPYLLAGESDTQYF
TRBV4-2	-	-	TRBJ1-5	TGTGCCAGCAGCCCCAGTGCGGGCAGGGAAGATCAGCCCCAGCATTTT	CASSPSAGREDQPQHF
TRBV29-1	-	-	TRBJ2-2	TGCAGCGTCTCCAGGGCGGAAACCGGGGAGCTGTTTTTT	CSVSRAETGELFF
TRBV13	-	TRBD1	TRBJ1-2	TGTGCCAGCAGCTTGGACAGGGGTATTGATGGCTACACCTTC	CASSLDRGIDGYTF
TRBV6-5	-	-	TRBJ1-2	TGTGCCAGCAGCGTTCAGGGATTGGGCTATGGCTACACCTTC	CASSVQGLGYGYTF
TRBV27	-	TRBD2	TRBJ2-1	TGTGCCAGCAGTCCCCGGGCGGGGGGGGTTGAGCAGTTCTTC	CASSPRAGGVEQFF
TRBV25-1	-	-	TRBJ2-7	TGTGCCAGCAGTGAAGGGCGGGACAGCAGCAACTACGAGCAGTACTTC	CASSEGRDSSNYEQYF